The following is a TCR beta chain sequence with its context. Profiling relied on immunoSEQ multiplex PCR, and the TCRdb table lists in-frame clones only, not all of them. The table has some 57,000 clones, 95% to 97% seen once. This sample is drawn from a study of control samples from healthy donors and cancer patients. V was cut by 5 bases and J by 4 bases, with 12 bases left in between. CDR3 size: 14 residues. Germline V gene data show CDR1 as LNHDA and CDR2 as SQIVND (reference sequence). The source is a woman in her thirties in good health. The genes are TRBV19 and TRBJ2-1; D perhaps matches TRBD2 (5 bases). The material sequenced was blood. CDR3 sequence: CASSLSAWYNEQFF. The DNA for the CDR3 is TGTGCCAGTAGTCTTAGCGCGTGGTACAATGAGCAGTTCTTC.